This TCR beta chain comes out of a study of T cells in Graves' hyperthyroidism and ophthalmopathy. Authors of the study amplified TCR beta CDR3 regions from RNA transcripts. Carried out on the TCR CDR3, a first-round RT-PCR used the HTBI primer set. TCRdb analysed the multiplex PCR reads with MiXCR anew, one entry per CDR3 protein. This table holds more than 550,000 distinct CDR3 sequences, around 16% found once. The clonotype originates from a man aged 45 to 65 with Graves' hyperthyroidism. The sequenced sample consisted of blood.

CDR3 nucleotide sequence: TGTGCCAGTAGTATTCGAGGGGCGCGGAACACCGGGGAGCTGTTTTTT. It yields the protein CASSIRGARNTGELFF. The rearrangement uses TRBV19 and TRBJ2-2; D is perhaps TRBD1 or TRBD2 (5 bases each). This CDR3 region has 16 residues. The germline V gene encodes CDR1 LNHDA and CDR2 SQIVND (reference sequence). V shed 3 bases and J shed 1 base, with 12 bases lying between them.